This T cell receptor (beta chain) stems from a study of T cell repertoires in cytomegalovirus infection. As for the study in general: Indications of both CMV infection and matching HLA type were provided by public TCR beta signatures. Study outcomes and limitations: Identification of carriers of CMV plus the relevant HLA was achieved through cumulative public TCR beta family frequency. The study found HLA-C-restricted CMV-specific TCR beta clonotypes dominating the ex vivo response.

TCRdb redid the calling of the reads with MiXCR, one entry per CDR3 protein. The data contain 680,000 or so distinct CDR3 sequences, roughly 35% of them singletons. This clonotype was seen a handful of times. The target antigen is unknown. Germline CDR1 is SGHRS and CDR2 is YFSETQ. This CDR3 is 15 amino acids long. Trimming stripped 1 base from V and 0 bases from J, with 10 bases between. V usage is TRBV5-1 and J usage is TRBJ1-1; D unclear. The sequence came from a human donor in good health (CMV status not recorded). Some clones in this sample may be carry-over from other donors' samples. What was sequenced was PBMCs. CDR3 residues: CASSLFPGMNTEAFF. The CDR3 nucleotides read TGCGCCAGCAGCTTGTTTCCAGGAATGAACACTGAAGCTTTCTTT.